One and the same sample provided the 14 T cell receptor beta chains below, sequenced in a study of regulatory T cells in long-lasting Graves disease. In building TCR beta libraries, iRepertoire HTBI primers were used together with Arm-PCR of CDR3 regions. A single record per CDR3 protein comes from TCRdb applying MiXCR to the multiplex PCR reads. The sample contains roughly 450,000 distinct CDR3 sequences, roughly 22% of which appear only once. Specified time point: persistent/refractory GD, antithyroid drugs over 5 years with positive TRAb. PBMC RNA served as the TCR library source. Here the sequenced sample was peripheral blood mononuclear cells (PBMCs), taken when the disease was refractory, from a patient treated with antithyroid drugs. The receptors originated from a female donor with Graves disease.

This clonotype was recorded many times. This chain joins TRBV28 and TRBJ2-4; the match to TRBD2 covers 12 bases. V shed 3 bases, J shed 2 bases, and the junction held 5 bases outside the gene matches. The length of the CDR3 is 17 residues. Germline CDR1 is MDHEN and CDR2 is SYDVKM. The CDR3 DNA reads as TGTGCCAGCAGTTTTGGGCTAGCGGGGGGGCCCAAAAACATTCAGTACTTC. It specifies CASSFGLAGGPKNIQYF. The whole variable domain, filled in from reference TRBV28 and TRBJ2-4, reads DVKVTQSSRYLVKRTGEKVFLECVQDMDHENMFWYRQDPGLGLRLIYFSYDVKMKEKGDIPEGYSVSREKKERFSLILESASTNQTSMYLCASSFGLAGGPKNIQYFGAGTRLSVL.

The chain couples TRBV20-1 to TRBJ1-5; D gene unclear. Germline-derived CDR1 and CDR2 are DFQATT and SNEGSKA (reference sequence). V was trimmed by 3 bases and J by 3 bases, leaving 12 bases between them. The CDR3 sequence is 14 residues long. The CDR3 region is CSARGRAFNQPQHF. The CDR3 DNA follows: TGCAGTGCTAGGGGGAGGGCCTTCAATCAGCCCCAGCATTTT.

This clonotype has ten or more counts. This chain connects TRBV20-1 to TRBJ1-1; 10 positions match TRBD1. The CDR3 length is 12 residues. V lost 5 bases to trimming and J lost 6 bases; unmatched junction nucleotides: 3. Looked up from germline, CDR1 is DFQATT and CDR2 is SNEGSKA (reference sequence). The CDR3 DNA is TGCAGTGCTCCCGACAGGGGGCCTGAAGCTTTCTTT. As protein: CSAPDRGPEAFF.

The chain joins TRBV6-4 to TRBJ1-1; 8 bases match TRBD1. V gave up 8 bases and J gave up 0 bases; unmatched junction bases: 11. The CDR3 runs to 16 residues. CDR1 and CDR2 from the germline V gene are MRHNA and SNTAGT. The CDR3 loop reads CASRPQQGVMNTEAFF. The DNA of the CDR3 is TGTGCCAGCCGGCCCCAACAGGGGGTCATGAACACTGAAGCTTTCTTT.

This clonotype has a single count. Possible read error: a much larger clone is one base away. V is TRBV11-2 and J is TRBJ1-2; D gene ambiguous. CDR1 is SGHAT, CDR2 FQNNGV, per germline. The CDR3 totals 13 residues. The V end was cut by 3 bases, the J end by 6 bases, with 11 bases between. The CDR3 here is CASSLTTAHGYTF. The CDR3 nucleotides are TGTGCCAGCAGCTTGACCACAGCCCATGGCTACACCTTC.

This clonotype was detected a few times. CDR3 in amino acids: CASLNLGRTEAFF. As DNA, the CDR3 is TGTGCCAGCCTGAACCTGGGGAGGACTGAAGCTTTCTTT. The V gene is TRBV19, the J gene TRBJ1-1; no definite D call. The CDR3 spans 13 residues. V was trimmed by 9 bases and J by 5 bases, leaving 16 bases between them. Germline V gives CDR1 LNHDA, CDR2 SQIVND (reference sequence).

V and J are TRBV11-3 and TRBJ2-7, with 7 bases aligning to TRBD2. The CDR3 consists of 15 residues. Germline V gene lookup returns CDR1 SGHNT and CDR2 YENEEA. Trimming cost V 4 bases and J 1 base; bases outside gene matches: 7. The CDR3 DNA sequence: TGTGCCAGCAGCTCCGTTGGGAGGGGATCCTACGAGCAGTACTTC. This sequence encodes CASSSVGRGSYEQYF.

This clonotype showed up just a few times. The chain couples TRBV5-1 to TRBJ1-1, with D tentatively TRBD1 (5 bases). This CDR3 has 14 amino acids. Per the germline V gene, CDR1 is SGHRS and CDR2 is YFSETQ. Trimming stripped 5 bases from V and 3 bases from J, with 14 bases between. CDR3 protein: CASRGGGIDTEAFF. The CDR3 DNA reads TGCGCCAGCAGGGGGGGAGGAATCGACACTGAAGCTTTCTTT.

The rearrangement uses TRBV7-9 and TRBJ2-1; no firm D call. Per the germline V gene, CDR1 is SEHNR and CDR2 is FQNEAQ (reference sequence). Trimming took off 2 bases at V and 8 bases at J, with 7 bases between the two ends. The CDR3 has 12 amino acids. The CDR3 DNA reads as TGTGCCAGCAGCTTAACGCAGGATGAGCAGTTCTTC. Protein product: CASSLTQDEQFF. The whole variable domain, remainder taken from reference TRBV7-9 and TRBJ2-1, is DTGVSQNPRHKITKRGQNVTFRCDPISEHNRLYWYRQTLGQGPEFLTYFQNEAQLEKSRLLSDRFSAERPKGSFSTLEIQRTEQGDSAMYLCASSLTQDEQFFGPGTRLTVL.

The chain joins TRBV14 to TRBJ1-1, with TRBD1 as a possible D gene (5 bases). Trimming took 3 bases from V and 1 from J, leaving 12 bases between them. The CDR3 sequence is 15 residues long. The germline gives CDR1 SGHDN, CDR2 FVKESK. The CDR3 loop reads CASSHTGHQNTEAFF. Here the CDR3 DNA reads TGTGCCAGCAGCCATACCGGACACCAGAACACTGAAGCTTTCTTT.

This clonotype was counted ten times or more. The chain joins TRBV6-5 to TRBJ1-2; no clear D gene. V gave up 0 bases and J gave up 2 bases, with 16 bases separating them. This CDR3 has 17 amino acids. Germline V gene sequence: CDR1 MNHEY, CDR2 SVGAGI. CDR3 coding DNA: TGTGCCAGCAGTTACTCGAGACTTCAGGCTTACAACTATGGCTACACCTTC. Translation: CASSYSRLQAYNYGYTF.

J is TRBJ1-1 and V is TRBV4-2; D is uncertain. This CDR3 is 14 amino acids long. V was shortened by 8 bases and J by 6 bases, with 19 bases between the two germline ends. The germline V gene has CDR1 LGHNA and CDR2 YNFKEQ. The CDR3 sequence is CASGSTLEQAEAFF. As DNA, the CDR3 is TGTGCCAGCGGGTCCACCCTTGAACAAGCTGAAGCTTTCTTT.

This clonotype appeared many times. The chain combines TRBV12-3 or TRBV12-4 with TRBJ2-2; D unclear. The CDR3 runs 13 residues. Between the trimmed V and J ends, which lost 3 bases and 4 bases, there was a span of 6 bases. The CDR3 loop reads CASSLQVTGELFF. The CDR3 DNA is TGTGCCAGCAGTTTGCAAGTCACCGGGGAGCTGTTTTTT.

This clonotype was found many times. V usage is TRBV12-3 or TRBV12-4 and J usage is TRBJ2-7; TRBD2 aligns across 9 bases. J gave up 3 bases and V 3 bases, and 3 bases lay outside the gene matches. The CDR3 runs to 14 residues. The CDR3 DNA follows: TGTGCCAGCAGTTTGCGACTAGCGGACTACGAGCAGTACTTC. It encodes CASSLRLADYEQYF.